This T cell receptor beta chain was recorded in a study of shared clonotypes between healthy human individuals. Study-wide findings and caveats: With several donors compared, around 5% of naive CD4 clonotypes were shared. Tissues were not sampled, only blood, and their repertoires likely differ.

Turning to this clone: The target antigen is unknown.

Running of the assay took place at deep level. Authors' methods: Filtering was not the same, since immunoSEQ gave junction-only sequences without quality scores. The assay was immunoSEQ multiplex PCR, and TCRdb's table has in-frame clones only and misses some. The DNA was the basis for D and trimming; V, J and clone size are from that table. The sample has about 1 million clones; roughly 80% are singletons. The clonotype was recovered from a man aged 18 to 35 in good health. The sample taken for sequencing was memory CD4+ T cells sorted from blood. The subset is: CD45RA-negative fraction.

For the CDR3, the DNA is TGTGCCAGCATCCTCGCAGGGGCCGGGGAGCTGTTTTTT. Its protein product is CASILAGAGELFF. The V call is TRBV6-6, the J call TRBJ2-2; D may be TRBD1 (6 bases). Germline V gene lookup returns CDR1 MNHNY and CDR2 SVGAGI (reference sequence). The V end lost 7 bases, the J end lost 6 bases, and 12 bases lay between the germline ends. The CDR3 contains 13 residues.